This TCR beta chain originates from a study of tumor-infiltrating lymphocytes in primary liver carcinoma. CDR1 is SGHAT and CDR2 is FQNNGV in the germline V gene. This CDR3 has 16 amino acids. Bulk tissue was left unsorted, and RNA and DNA were co-extracted from approximately 20-30 mg of it. A constant-region primer primed TCR beta cDNA synthesis from 500 to 550 ng of total RNA. Employing slightly modified ARM-PCR, three nested multiplex PCR rounds were run, and these gave rise to the TCR beta libraries. Running 10 cycles apiece, the first two PCR rounds relied on TRBV1-TRBV30 forward primers together with a C-beta reverse primer. TCRdb analysed the multiplex PCR reads with MiXCR anew, one entry per CDR3 protein. The sample consists of roughly 48,000 distinct CDR3 sequences, over 65% of them appearing once. In the case of this clonotype: Mismatch with germline at one junction end may stem from a read error.

The sequenced sample was liver tumor tissue from sampling region 3. The subset is: tumor region T3, left-lateral pole. This chain links TRBV11-2 with TRBJ2-1, with TRBD2 identical over 14 bases. This clonotype originated in a man between 40 and 49 years old with primary liver carcinoma and hepatitis B virus infection. The CDR3 DNA sequence: TGTGCCAGGAGCTACTCTCCGACTAGCGGGAGGGGAGGCGGGTCCTTC. Encoded protein: CARSYSPTSGRGGGSF. The whole variable domain, remainder taken from reference TRBV11-2 and TRBJ2-1, is EAGVAQSPRYKIIEKRQSVAFWCNPISGHATLYWYQQILGQGPKLLIQFQNNGVVDDSQLPKDRFSAERLKGVDSTLKIQPAKLEDSAVYLCARSYSPTSGRGGGSFGPGTRLTVL.